A single sample gave rise to the 7 T cell receptor beta chains below, sequenced in a study of beta chain features in type 1 diabetes. Overall study findings and caveats: TCRB CDR3 length was moderately but significantly reduced in all four CD4+ subsets of Type 1 diabetes patients.

Their antigens remain unidentified. Since all of the isolated RNA was reverse transcribed, expressed TCRB transcripts were what got sequenced. Here immunoSEQ multiplex PCR was the method, and the copy in TCRdb shows in-frame clones only, minus some. The sample shows hundreds of thousands of clones, 13% of them seen only once. Sequences were obtained from naive CD4+ T cells from blood. The receptors derive from a man younger than 35 with type 1 diabetes.

In this sample, this clone turned up a few times. The V and J genes are TRBV25-1 and TRBJ2-1; no firm D call. The CDR3 consists of 12 residues. Per the germline V gene, CDR1 is MGHDK and CDR2 is SYGVNS. With 5 bases removed from V and 3 bases from J, the gap between germline ends came to 5 bases. CDR3 region: CASSRLYNEQFF. The CDR3 coding sequence is TGTGCCAGCAGTCGTCTCTACAATGAGCAGTTCTTC.

This clone showed up just a few times. The rearrangement links TRBV5-1 to TRBJ2-1; D unclear. CDR1 and CDR2 (germline): SGHRS, YFSETQ. V lost 6 bases, J lost 6 bases, and 16 bases lay in between. The CDR3 consists of 14 residues. DNA of the CDR3: TGCGCCAGCACCCAGACTCCTTGGCGCAATGAGCAGTTCTTC. It translates to CASTQTPWRNEQFF. The whole variable domain, filled in from reference TRBV5-1 and TRBJ2-1, reads KAGVTQTPRYLIKTRGQQVTLSCSPISGHRSVSWYQQTPGQGLQFLFEYFSETQRNKGNFPGRFSGRQFSNSRSEMNVSTLELGDSALYLCASTQTPWRNEQFFGPGTRLTVL.

The table lists this clone with a few counts. The V call is TRBV5-6, the J call TRBJ2-3, with a weak D call TRBD1 (6 bases). V was clipped by 3 bases and J by 6 bases, with 17 bases between them. CDR3 size: 15 residues. The germline V gene has CDR1 SGHDT and CDR2 YYEEEE. Here the CDR3 DNA reads TGTGCCAGCAGCTCCCTAGGACAGATAGGGGATACGCAGTATTTT. It specifies CASSSLGQIGDTQYF.

Comments on this clone: The same CDR3 arises from other DNA sequences in this sample as well. The J gene is TRBJ2-1, the V gene TRBV29-1, with 7 bases that match TRBD2. This CDR3 contains 14 residues. The junction had 10 bases not matched to a gene; V was cut back by 6 bases and J by 5 bases. Per the germline V gene, CDR1 is SQVTM and CDR2 is ANQGSEA. CDR3 in amino acids: CSVRGGGGHNEQFF. Written as DNA, the CDR3 is TGCAGCGTGCGGGGCGGGGGAGGCCACAATGAGCAGTTCTTC.

The chain is built from TRBV5-6 and TRBJ1-3; 8 bases line up with TRBD1. The CDR3 runs 15 residues. The junction had 4 bases not matched to a gene; V was cut back by 2 bases and J by 3 bases. From germline, CDR1 is SGHDT and CDR2 YYEEEE. CDR3 DNA sequence: TGTGCCAGCAGCTTCAGGGGGCTAGTTGGAAACACCATATATTTT. Protein product: CASSFRGLVGNTIYF.

This clone has a handful of counts. The chain is built from TRBV5-1 and TRBJ2-1, with D perhaps matching TRBD2 (6 bases). This CDR3 comprises 13 residues. V was shortened by 7 bases and J by 3 bases, with 11 bases between the two germline ends. Germline values: CDR1 SGHRS, CDR2 YFSETQ. The CDR3 DNA reads TGCGCCAGCCGGACTACCAACTACAATGAGCAGTTCTTC. This sequence encodes CASRTTNYNEQFF. Combining the CDR3 with reference TRBV5-1 and TRBJ2-1 gives the whole variable domain KAGVTQTPRYLIKTRGQQVTLSCSPISGHRSVSWYQQTPGQGLQFLFEYFSETQRNKGNFPGRFSGRQFSNSRSEMNVSTLELGDSALYLCASRTTNYNEQFFGPGTRLTVL.

CDR3 coding DNA: TGCGCCAGCAGCGCGCAACAGGGGGCGAACAATCAGCCCCAGCATTTT. It is translated as CASSAQQGANNQPQHF. The V gene is TRBV4-1, the J gene TRBJ1-5; 9 bases line up with TRBD1. Germline CDR1 is MGHRA and CDR2 is YSYEKL. There are 16 residues in the CDR3. J was trimmed by 3 bases and V by 5 bases; bases with no gene match: 8.